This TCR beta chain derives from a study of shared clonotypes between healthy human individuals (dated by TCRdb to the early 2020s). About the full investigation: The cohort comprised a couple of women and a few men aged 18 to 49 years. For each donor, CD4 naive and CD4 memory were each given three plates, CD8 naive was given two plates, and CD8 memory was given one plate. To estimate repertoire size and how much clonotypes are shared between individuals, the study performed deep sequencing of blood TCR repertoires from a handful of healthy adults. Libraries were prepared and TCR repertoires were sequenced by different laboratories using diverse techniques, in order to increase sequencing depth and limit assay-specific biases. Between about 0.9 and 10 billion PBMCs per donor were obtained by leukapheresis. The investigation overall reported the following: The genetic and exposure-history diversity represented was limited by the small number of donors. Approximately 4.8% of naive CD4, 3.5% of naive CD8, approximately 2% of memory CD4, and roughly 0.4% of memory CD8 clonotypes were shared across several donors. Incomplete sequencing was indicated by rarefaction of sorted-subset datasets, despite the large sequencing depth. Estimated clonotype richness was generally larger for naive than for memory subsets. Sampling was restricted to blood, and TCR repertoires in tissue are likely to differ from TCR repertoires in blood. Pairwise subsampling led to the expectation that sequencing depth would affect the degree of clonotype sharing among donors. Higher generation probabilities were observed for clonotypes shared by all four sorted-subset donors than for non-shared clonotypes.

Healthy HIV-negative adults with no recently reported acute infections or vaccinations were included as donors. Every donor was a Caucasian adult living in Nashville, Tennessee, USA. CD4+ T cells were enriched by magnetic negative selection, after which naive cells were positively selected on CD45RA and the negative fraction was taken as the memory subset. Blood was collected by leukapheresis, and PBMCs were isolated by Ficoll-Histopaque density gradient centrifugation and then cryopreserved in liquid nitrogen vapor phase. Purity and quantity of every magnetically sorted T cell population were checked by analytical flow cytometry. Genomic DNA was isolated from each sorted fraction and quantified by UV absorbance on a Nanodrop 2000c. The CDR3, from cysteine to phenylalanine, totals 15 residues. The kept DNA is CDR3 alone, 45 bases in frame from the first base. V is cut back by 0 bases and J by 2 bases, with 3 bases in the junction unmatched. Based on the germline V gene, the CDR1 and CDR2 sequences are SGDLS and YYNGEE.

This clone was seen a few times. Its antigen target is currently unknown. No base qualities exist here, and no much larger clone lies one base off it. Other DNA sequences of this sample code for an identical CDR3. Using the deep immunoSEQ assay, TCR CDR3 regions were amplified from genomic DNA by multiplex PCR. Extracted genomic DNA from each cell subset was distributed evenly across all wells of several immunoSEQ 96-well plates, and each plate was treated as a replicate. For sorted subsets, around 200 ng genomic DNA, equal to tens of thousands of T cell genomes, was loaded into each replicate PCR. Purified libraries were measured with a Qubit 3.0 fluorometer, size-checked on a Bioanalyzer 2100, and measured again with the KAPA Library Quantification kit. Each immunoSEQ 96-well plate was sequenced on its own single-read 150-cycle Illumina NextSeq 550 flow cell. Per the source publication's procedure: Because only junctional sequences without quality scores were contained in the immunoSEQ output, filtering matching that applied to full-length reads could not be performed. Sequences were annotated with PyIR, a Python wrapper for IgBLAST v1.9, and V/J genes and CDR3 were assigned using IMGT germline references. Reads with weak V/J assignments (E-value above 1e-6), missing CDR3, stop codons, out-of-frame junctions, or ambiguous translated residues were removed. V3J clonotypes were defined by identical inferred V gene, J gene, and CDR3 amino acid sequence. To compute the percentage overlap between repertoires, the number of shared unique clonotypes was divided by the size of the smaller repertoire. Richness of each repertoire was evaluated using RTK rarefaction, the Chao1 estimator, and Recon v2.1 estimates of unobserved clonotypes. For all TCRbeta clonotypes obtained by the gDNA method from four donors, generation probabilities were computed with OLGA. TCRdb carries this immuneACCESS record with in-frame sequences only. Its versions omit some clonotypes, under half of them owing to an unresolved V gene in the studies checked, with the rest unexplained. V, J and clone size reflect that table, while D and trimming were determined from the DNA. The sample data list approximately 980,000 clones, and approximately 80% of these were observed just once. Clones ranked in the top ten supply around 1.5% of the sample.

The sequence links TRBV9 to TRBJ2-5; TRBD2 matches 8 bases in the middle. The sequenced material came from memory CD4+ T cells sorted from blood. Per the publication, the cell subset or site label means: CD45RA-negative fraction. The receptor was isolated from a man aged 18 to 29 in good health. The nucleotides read TGTGCCAGCAGCGTAGTGGCGGGGGGTCAAGAGACCCAGTACTTC. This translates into CASSVVAGGQETQYF.